This T cell receptor beta chain was retrieved from a study of cytomegalovirus exposure and HLA in healthy donors. General study results and limits: Using the classifier, cytomegalovirus status was reportedly diagnosed with high specificity and sensitivity. Listed as cytomegalovirus-associated were around 160 TCR beta chains.

On this clone itself: What it binds is unknown.

Data came from immunoSEQ multiplex PCR; TCRdb stores just in-frame clones and leaves some out. This sample has some 340,000 clones, with roughly nine tenths found just once. This receptor was obtained from a woman under 40 in good health and CMV-seropositive. Sample: PBMCs.

The CDR3 DNA follows: TGTGCCAGCAGTTACCTAGGTGGGGCCACAGATACGCAGTATTTT. Protein product: CASSYLGGATDTQYF. The chain has TRBV27 and TRBJ2-3; a weak D match, TRBD1 (5 bases). Germline loops: CDR1 MNHEY, CDR2 SMNVEV (reference sequence). This CDR3 region has 15 residues. Trimming removed 4 bases from V and 2 bases from J, with 13 bases in between.